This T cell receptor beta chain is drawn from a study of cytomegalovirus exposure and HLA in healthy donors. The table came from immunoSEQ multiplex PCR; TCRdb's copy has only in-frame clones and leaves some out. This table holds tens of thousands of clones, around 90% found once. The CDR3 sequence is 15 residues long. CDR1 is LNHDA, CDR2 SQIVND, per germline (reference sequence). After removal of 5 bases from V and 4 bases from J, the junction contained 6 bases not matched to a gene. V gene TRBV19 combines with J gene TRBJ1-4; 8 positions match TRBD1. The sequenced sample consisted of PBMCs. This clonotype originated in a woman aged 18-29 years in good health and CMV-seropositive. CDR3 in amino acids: CASSPTDRDNEKLFF. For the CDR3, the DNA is TGTGCCAGTAGTCCCACGGACAGGGATAATGAAAAACTGTTTTTT.